The next 18 T cell receptor beta chains were all read from a single sample in a study of T-cell memory formation after mild COVID-19. TCRdb redid the calling of the 5' RACE reads with MiXCR, one entry per CDR3 protein. Found here are around 310,000 distinct CDR3 sequences, around 20% of them singletons; the top ten hold 20% to 25%. Sample: PBMCs or a T cell subset sorted from them (not recorded which). The origin of the receptors is a man in his late teens or twenties who had mild COVID-19 (a few samples of this study predate the infection). Cell type and time point are not known.

This clonotype showed up just a few times. The chain has TRBV7-9 and TRBJ1-5; D uncertain. The ends were cut back, 4 bases at V and 7 bases at J, with 11 bases in the middle. Germline lookup yields CDR1 SEHNR and CDR2 FQNEAQ (reference sequence). CDR3 length equals 13 residues. The CDR3 loop is CASSSMVGQPQHF. In nucleotides, the CDR3 is TGTGCCAGCAGCTCTATGGTTGGACAGCCCCAGCATTTT.

This clonotype has only a few counts. J is TRBJ2-2 and V is TRBV20-1; TRBD2 matches 7 bases. V gave up 6 bases and J gave up 3 bases; unmatched junction bases: 10. Germline V gene lookup returns CDR1 DFQATT and CDR2 SNEGSKA (reference sequence). CDR3 length equals 15 residues. The CDR3 region has the DNA TGCAGTGCCCGAGGAGTGCTAGCGGACACCGGGGAGCTGTTTTTT. Amino acid sequence: CSARGVLADTGELFF.

This rearrangement joins TRBV5-4 to TRBJ2-1; D perhaps matches TRBD2 (6 bases). The V gene's germline CDR1 is SGHNT and CDR2 YYREEE (reference sequence). The V gene lost 2 bases and the J gene lost 7 bases, with 16 bases spanning the gap. The CDR3 has 15 amino acids. The CDR3 here is CASSFPEGHGNEQFF. The CDR3 nucleotides read TGTGCCAGCAGCTTCCCGGAGGGCCACGGGAATGAGCAGTTCTTC.

This clonotype has just a few counts. The V call is TRBV5-1, the J call TRBJ1-1; TRBD1 matches 12 bases. V gave up 4 bases and J gave up 7 bases; unmatched junction bases: 17. Germline-derived CDR1 and CDR2 are SGHRS and YFSETQ. CDR3 length: 18 residues. This chain's CDR3 is CASSGTGGAEANRGEAFF. The CDR3 DNA is TGCGCCAGCAGCGGGACAGGGGGCGCGGAGGCGAACAGGGGTGAAGCTTTCTTT.

Note on this clonotype: One base away lies a much larger clone, so this may be a sequencing read error. V is TRBV6-2 or TRBV6-3 and J is TRBJ1-5; D is perhaps TRBD1 (5 bases). The CDR3 extends over 13 amino acids. Germline assignment: CDR1 MNHEY and CDR2 SVGEGT. Trimming pared 2 bases from V and 5 bases from J, leaving 7 bases between. The CDR3 DNA is TGTGCCAGCAGTTACATGGGGGATCAGCCCCAGCATTTT. This encodes CASSYMGDQPQHF.

This chain links TRBV10-3 with TRBJ2-1, with 7 bases aligning to TRBD2. Germline V gene data show CDR1 as ENHRY and CDR2 as SYGVKD. This CDR3 region has 16 residues. V shed 4 bases and J 2 bases; nucleotides not matched to a gene: 8. The CDR3 DNA sequence: TGTGCCATCAGTGCCCCGGGGGGTAAGACCTACAATGAGCAGTTCTTC. It specifies CAISAPGGKTYNEQFF.

This clonotype was observed a handful of times. The chain carries TRBV18 and TRBJ2-1; D may match TRBD1 or TRBD2 (5 bases each). The length of the CDR3 is 14 residues. Trimming shortened V by 3 bases and J by 8 bases, and 14 bases separated the two germline ends. The V gene's germline CDR1 is KGHSH and CDR2 LQKENI. CDR3 protein: CASSPGTDYHEQFF. CDR3 DNA sequence: TGTGCCAGCTCACCCGGGACGGATTATCATGAGCAGTTCTTC.

The chain recombines TRBV4-3 with TRBJ1-4; 7 bases map to TRBD1. The germline gives CDR1 LGHNA, CDR2 YSLEER. CDR3 size: 15 residues. Germline trimming cut 0 bases from V and 8 bases from J; bases unmatched to any gene: 6. The CDR3 bases are TGCGCCAGCAGCCAAGACTGGCAGGGGGGCGAAAAACTGTTTTTT. The encoded protein is CASSQDWQGGEKLFF.

The chain recombines TRBV20-1 with TRBJ2-5; unclear D gene. V lost 5 bases to trimming and J lost 7 bases, with 20 bases between them. Germline V gene data show CDR1 as DFQATT and CDR2 as SNEGSKA (reference sequence). CDR3 length: 14 amino acids. CDR3 nucleotide sequence: TGCAGTGCTCCCCTGGGCTCTACCTTGGGGACCCAGTACTTC. As protein: CSAPLGSTLGTQYF.

This chain joins TRBV12-3 or TRBV12-4 and TRBJ1-5, with 7 positions matching TRBD1. V lost 6 bases to trimming and J lost 7 bases; unmatched junction nucleotides: 6. CDR3 size: 13 residues. CDR3 bases: TGTGCCAGCAGGGCGGAGGGGGCACAGCCCCAGCATTTT. This sequence encodes CASRAEGAQPQHF.

The chain carries TRBV4-1 and TRBJ2-3; no reliable D call. Per germline, CDR1 MGHRA and CDR2 YSYEKL. CDR3 length: 14 amino acids. Trimming took off 4 bases at V and 3 bases at J, with 11 bases between the two ends. This CDR3 reads CASSPADLTDTQYF. The CDR3 region has the DNA TGCGCCAGCAGCCCGGCGGACCTAACAGATACGCAGTATTTT.

The rearrangement links TRBV2 to TRBJ1-1; the D is unclear. Trimming removed 6 bases from V and 3 bases from J, with 11 bases in between. The CDR3 is 13 amino acids. The V gene's germline CDR1 is SNHLY and CDR2 FYNNEI. The CDR3 loop reads CASSEESDTEAFF. The CDR3 DNA sequence: TGTGCCAGCAGCGAGGAGTCGGACACTGAAGCTTTCTTT.

V is TRBV14 and J is TRBJ2-7; 9 bases align to TRBD1. The CDR3 is made up of 17 amino acids. With 3 bases clipped from V and 1 base from J, the junction kept 10 bases outside the gene matches. Germline V CDR1 and CDR2: SGHDN, FVKESK. The CDR3, as DNA: TGTGCCAGCAGCCAGTCCGGGACAGGGTACGAGTCCTACGAGCAGTACTTC. Translation: CASSQSGTGYESYEQYF.

Notes on this clonotype: At one of its ends the junction is not consistent with the germline gene, which may arise from a read error. The V call is TRBV27, the J call TRBJ1-1; D is undetermined. Germline CDR1 and CDR2: MNHEY and SMNVEV (reference sequence). The CDR3 totals 11 residues. The CDR3 nucleotides are TGTGCCAGCAGGGCCGACACTGTCTCGGTTTTT. Translation gives CASRADTVSVF.

This clonotype was recorded only once. The rearrangement joins TRBV20-1 to TRBJ1-2; no firm D call. The germline V and J ends were trimmed by 5 bases and 8 bases, with 15 bases remaining between them. The CDR3 runs 12 residues. Germline values: CDR1 DFQATT, CDR2 SNEGSKA (reference sequence). The CDR3 reads CSAAASGGGYTF. CDR3 in DNA: TGCAGTGCTGCAGCGAGCGGCGGGGGCTACACCTTC.

This rearrangement joins TRBV6-5 to TRBJ1-1; D is unresolved. CDR1 and CDR2 from the germline V gene are MNHEY and SVGAGI. V was trimmed by 6 bases and J by 5 bases, leaving 10 bases between them. The CDR3 length is 12 residues. The CDR3 nucleotides are TGTGCCAGCAGAAAATCGGGTACTGAAGCTTTCTTT. Amino acid sequence: CASRKSGTEAFF.

This chain joins TRBV11-2 and TRBJ2-5; D could derive from TRBD1 or TRBD2 (6 bases each). Germline assignment: CDR1 SGHAT and CDR2 FQNNGV. The V gene lost 0 bases and the J gene lost 1 base, with 15 bases spanning the gap. CDR3 length equals 17 residues. CDR3 DNA: TGTGCCAGCAGCTTAGATCGAGGGGGGCTATCCCAAGAGACCCAGTACTTC. It specifies CASSLDRGGLSQETQYF.

This clonotype showed up just a few times. V gene TRBV6-1 combines with J gene TRBJ1-5; no firm D call. The CDR3 covers 16 residues. With 2 bases removed from V and 0 bases from J, the gap between germline ends came to 11 bases. Germline lookup yields CDR1 MNHNS and CDR2 SASEGT. This CDR3 reads CASSESVGYSNQPQHF. The CDR3 DNA reads as TGTGCCAGCAGTGAATCGGTGGGTTATAGCAATCAGCCCCAGCATTTT.